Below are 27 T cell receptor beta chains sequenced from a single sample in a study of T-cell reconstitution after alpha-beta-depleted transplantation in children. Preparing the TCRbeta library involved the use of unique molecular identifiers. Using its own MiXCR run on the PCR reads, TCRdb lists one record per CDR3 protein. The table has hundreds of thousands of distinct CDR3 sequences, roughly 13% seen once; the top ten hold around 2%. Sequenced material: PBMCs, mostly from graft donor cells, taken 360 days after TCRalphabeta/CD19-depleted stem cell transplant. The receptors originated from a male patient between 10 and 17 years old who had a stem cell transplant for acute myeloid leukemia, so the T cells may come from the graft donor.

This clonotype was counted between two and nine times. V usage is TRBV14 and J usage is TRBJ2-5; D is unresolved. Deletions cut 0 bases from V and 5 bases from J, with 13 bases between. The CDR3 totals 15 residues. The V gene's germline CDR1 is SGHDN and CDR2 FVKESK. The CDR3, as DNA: TGTGCCAGCAGCCAAGATCTGAGGCCGGGTGAGACCCAGTACTTC. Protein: CASSQDLRPGETQYF.

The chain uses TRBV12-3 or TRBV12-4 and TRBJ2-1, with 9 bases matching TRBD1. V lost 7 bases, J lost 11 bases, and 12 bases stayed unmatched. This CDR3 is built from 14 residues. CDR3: CASNPPGQGIKQFF. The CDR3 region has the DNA TGTGCCAGCAACCCCCCGGGACAGGGAATCAAGCAGTTCTTC.

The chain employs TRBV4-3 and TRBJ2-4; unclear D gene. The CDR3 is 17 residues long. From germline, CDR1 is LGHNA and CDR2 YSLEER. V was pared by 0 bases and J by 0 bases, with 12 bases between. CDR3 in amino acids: CASSQDALKIAKNIQYF. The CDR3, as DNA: TGCGCCAGCAGCCAAGATGCCTTAAAAATAGCCAAAAACATTCAGTACTTC.

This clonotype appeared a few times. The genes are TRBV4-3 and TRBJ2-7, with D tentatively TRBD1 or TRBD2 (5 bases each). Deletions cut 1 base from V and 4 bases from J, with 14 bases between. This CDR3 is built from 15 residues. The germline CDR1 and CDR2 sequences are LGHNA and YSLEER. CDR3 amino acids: CASSQGGQGQYEQYF. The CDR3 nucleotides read TGCGCCAGCAGCCAAGGAGGGCAGGGCCAATACGAGCAGTACTTC.

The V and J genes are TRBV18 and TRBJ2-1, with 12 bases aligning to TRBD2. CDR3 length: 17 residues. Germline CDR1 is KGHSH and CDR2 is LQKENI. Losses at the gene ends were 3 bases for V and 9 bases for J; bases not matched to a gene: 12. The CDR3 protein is CASSPTSGSRGASEQFF. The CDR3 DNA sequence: TGTGCCAGCTCACCGACTAGCGGGAGTCGGGGGGCAAGTGAGCAGTTCTTC. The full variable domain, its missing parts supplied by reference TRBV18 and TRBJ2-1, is NAGVMQNPRHLVRRRGQEARLRCSPMKGHSHVYWYRQLPEEGLKFMVYLQKENIIDESGMPKERFSAEFPKEGPSILRIQQVVRGDSAAYFCASSPTSGSRGASEQFFGPGTRLTVL.

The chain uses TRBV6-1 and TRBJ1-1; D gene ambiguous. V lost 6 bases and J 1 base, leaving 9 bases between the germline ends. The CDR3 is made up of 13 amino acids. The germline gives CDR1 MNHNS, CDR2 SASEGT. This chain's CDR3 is CASRVKGNTEAFF. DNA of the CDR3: TGTGCCAGCAGAGTTAAGGGGAACACTGAAGCTTTCTTT.

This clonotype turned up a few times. The CDR3 sequence is CSAEKGPTDTQYF. The CDR3 coding sequence is TGCAGCGCCGAGAAAGGTCCTACAGATACGCAGTATTTT. The J gene is TRBJ2-3, the V gene TRBV29-1; no clear D. Germline loops: CDR1 SQVTM, CDR2 ANQGSEA. The CDR3 extends over 13 amino acids. V lost 7 bases and J 3 bases, leaving 14 bases between the germline ends.

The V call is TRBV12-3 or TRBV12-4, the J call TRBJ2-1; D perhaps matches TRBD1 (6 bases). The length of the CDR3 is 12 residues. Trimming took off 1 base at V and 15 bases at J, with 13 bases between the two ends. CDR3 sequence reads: CASSLEVQGPFF. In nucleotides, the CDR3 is TGTGCCAGCAGTTTAGAGGTACAGGGTCCGTTCTTC.

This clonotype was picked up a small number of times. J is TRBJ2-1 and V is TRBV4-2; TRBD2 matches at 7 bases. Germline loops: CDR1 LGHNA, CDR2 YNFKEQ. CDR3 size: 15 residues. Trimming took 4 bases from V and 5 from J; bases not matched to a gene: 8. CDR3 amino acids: CASSPFSGPDNEQFF. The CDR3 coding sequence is TGTGCCAGCAGCCCATTTAGCGGGCCTGACAATGAGCAGTTCTTC.

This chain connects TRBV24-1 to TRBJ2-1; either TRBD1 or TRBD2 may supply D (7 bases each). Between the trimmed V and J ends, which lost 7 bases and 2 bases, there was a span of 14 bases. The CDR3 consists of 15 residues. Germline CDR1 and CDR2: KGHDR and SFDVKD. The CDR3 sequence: CATRTGSGTYNEQFF. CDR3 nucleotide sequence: TGTGCCACCAGGACAGGGAGCGGGACCTACAATGAGCAGTTCTTC.

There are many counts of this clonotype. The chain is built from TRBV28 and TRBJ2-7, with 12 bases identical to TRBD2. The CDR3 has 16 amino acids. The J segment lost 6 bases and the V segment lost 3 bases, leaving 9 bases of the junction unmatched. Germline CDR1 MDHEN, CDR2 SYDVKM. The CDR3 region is CASSFPTSGRSREQYF. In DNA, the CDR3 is TGTGCCAGCAGTTTCCCGACTAGCGGGAGAAGTCGCGAGCAGTACTTC.

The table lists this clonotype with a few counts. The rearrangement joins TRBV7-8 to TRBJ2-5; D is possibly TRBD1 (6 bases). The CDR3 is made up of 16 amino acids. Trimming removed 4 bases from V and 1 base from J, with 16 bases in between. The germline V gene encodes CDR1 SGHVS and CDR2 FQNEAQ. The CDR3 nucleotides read TGTGCCAGCAGCTCAAGACAGGATAACTTCCAAGAGACCCAGTACTTC. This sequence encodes CASSSRQDNFQETQYF.

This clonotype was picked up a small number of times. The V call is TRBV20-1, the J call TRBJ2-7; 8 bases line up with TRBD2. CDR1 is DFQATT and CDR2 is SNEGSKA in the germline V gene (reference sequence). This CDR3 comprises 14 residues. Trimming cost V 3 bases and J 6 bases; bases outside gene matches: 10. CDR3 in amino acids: CSARGGLAGAEQYF. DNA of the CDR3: TGCAGTGCTAGGGGTGGGCTAGCGGGCGCCGAGCAGTACTTC.

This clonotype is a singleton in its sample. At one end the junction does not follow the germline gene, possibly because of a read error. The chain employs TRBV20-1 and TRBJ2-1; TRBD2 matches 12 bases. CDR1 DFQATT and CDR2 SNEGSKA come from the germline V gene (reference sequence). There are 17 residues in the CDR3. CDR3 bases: TGCAGTGCTCCAATAATGCCGGGACTAGCGGGCTACAATAAGCAGTTCTTC. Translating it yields CSAPIMPGLAGYNKQFF.

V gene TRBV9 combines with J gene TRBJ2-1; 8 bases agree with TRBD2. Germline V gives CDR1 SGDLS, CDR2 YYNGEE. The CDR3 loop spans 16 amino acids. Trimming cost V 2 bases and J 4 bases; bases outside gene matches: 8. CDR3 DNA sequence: TGTGCCAGCAGCGTCTCCGGGACTAGACTGTACAATGAGCAGTTCTTC. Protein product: CASSVSGTRLYNEQFF.

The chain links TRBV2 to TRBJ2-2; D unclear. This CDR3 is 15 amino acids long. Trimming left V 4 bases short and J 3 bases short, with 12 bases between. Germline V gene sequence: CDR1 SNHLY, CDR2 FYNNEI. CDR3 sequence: CASSGIQTYTGELFF. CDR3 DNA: TGTGCCAGCAGTGGAATCCAGACATACACCGGGGAGCTGTTTTTT.

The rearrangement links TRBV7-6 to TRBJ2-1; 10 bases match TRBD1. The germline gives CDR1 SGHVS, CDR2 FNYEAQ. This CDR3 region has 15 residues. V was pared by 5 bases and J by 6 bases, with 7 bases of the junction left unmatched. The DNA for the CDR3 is TGTGCCAGCAGCAGACAGGGGGCGAAAGGCAATGAGCAGTTCTTC. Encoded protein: CASSRQGAKGNEQFF.

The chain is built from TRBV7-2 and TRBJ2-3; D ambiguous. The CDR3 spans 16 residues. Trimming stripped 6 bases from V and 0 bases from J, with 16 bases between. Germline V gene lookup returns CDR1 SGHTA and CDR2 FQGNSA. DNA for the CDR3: TGTGCCAGCAGTACTTATAGCCTGGGGAGCACAGATACGCAGTATTTT. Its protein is CASSTYSLGSTDTQYF.

Here the CDR3 DNA reads TGTGCCATCAGTGAGATGAGACCAGATCCCTACGAGCAGTACTTC. Translated: CAISEMRPDPYEQYF. V is TRBV10-3 and J is TRBJ2-7; D unresolved. Between the trimmed V and J ends, which lost 2 bases and 2 bases, there was a span of 13 bases. The germline V gene has CDR1 ENHRY and CDR2 SYGVKD. The CDR3 runs to 15 residues.

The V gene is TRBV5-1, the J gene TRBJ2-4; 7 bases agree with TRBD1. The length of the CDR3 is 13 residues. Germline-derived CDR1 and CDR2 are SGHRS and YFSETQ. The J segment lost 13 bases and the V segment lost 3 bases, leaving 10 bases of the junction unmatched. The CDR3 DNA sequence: TGCGCCAGCAGCTATGGGACAGCCGAGGGGCAGTACTTC. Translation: CASSYGTAEGQYF.

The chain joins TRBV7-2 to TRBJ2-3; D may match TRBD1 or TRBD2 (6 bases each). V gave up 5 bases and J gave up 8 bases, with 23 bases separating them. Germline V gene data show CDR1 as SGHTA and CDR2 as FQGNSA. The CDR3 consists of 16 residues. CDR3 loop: CASSLGGGSGAVTQYF. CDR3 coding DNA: TGTGCCAGCAGCCTGGGGGGCGGGTCTGGGGCGGTTACGCAGTATTTT.

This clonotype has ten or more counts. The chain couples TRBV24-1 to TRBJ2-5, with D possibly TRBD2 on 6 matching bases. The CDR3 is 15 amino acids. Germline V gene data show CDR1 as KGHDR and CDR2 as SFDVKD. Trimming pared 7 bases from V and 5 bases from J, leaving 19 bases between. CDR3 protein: CATSGLGGRGETQYF. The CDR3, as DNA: TGTGCCACCAGCGGATTGGGGGGAAGAGGGGAGACCCAGTACTTC.

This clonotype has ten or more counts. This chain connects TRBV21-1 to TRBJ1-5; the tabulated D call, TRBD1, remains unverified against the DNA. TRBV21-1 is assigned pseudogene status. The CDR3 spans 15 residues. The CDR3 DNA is TGTGCCAGCAGCGCCCCGGGACAGGGGAATCAGCCCCAGCATTTT. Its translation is CASSAPGQGNQPQHF.

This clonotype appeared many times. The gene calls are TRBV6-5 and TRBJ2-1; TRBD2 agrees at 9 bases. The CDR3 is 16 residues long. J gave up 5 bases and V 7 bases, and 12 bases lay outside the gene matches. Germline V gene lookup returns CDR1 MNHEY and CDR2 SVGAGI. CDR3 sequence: CASTLISGSLDNEQFF. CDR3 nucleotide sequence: TGTGCCAGCACGTTGATTAGCGGGAGTTTGGACAATGAGCAGTTCTTC.

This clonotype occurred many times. The CDR3 here is CASSPWGLAGSTDTQYF. Written as DNA, the CDR3 is TGTGCCAGCAGCCCCTGGGGACTAGCGGGAAGTACAGATACGCAGTATTTT. The chain is built from TRBV9 and TRBJ2-3, with 13 bases aligning to TRBD2. CDR1 is SGDLS and CDR2 is YYNGEE in the germline V gene. The CDR3 is 17 residues long. Trimming cost V 4 bases and J 3 bases; bases outside gene matches: 8.

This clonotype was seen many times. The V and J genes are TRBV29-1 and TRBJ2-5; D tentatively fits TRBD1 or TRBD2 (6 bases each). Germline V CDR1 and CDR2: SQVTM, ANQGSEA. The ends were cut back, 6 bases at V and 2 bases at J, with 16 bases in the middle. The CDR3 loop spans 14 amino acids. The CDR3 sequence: CSVDPSGAQETQYF. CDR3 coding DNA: TGCAGCGTCGACCCCTCGGGGGCACAAGAGACCCAGTACTTC.

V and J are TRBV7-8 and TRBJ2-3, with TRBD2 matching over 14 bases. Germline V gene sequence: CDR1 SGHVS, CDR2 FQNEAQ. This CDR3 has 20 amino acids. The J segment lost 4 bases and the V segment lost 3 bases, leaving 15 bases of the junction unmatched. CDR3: CASSFTTGTSGRIAPDTQYF. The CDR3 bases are TGTGCCAGCAGCTTTACAACCGGGACTAGCGGGAGAATCGCCCCAGATACGCAGTATTTT.